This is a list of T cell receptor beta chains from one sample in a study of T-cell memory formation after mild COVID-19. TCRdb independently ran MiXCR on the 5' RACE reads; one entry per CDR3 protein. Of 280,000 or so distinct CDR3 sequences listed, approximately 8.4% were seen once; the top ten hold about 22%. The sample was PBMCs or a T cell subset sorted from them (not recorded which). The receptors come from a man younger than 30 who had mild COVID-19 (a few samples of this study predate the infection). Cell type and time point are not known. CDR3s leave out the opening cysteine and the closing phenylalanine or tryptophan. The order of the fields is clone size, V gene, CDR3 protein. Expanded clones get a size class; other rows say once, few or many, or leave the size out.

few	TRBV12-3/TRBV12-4	ASTLSLGNQPQH
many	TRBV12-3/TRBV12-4	ASSPGPGGY
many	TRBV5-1	ASSLDVYEQY
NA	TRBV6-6	ASSSLCTGELF
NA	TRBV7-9	ASSPTRQGNLQETQY
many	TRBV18	ASSPRDSTDTQY
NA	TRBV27	ASRLGGVSTDTQY
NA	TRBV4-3	ASSQAGQLYGYT
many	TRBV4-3	ASSQDRAEKLF
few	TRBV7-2	ASSLVSGGAETQY
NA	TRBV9	ASSVRDYGYT
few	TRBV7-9	ASSPRATGTDTQY
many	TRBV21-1	ASRRGTGGERSQPQH
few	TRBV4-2	ASSQTGGGLQETQY
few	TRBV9	ASSEQGASTGELF
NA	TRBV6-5	ASSYSAGRRNEKLF
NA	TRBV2	ASSDQGGRGNQPQH
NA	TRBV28	ASSFGGRNEQF
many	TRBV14	ASSQDWVKREQETQY
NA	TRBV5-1	ASSQTRPGNTIY
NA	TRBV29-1	SVDSAGYT
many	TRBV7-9	ASSLDSGREAF
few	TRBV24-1	ATSGTGGYNEQF
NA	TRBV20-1	SARELAGGPGEQF
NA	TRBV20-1	SARHGTSGFSYEQY
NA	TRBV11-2	ASSPPERSSYNEQF
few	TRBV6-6	ASSSPTNTEAF
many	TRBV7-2	ASSSPETGKGSPLH
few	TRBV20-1	SATHGQDRSPLH
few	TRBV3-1	ASSPTGRRETQY
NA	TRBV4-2	ASSVQGSDSPLH
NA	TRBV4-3	ASSQDLRNTEAF
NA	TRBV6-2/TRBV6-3	ASTGAGANVLT
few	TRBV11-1	ASSLRDRRTSEQF
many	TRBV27	ASSALLAGGPSTDTQY
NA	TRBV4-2	ASSQDQGFTEAF
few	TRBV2	ASTREGILGEQY
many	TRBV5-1	ASSFQTGGQETQY
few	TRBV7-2	ASFRLTGLHKTQY
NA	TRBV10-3	AISPLEGANEQF
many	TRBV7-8	ASSFTGGNTEAF
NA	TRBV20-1	SARVAGGQSDTQY
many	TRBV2	ASRADRETQY
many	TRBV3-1	ASSQPTGSANTGELF
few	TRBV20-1	SARDPLAGEQETQY
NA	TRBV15	ATSRDRISYGYT
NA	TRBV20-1	SARISGGDQPQH
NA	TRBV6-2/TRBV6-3	ASSYDGRELF
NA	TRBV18	ASSLTSTVRPNYGYT
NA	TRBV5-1	ASREAPGRQGGHGYT